This entry lists 10 T cell receptor beta chains sequenced from one sample in a study of shared clonotypes between healthy human individuals. Some clones are missing from TCRdb's copy, which holds only in-frame ones; the method was immunoSEQ multiplex PCR. The sample holds some 2,000,000 clones, 95% seen once. Sequencing input: naive CD4+ T cells sorted from blood. Subset: CD45RA+ positively selected. The source of these receptors is a man aged 18 to 29 in good health.

The chain links TRBV6-5 to TRBJ1-5; perhaps TRBD1 as D (6 bases). Trimming took 8 bases from V and 3 from J, leaving 11 bases between them. Per germline, CDR1 MNHEY and CDR2 SVGAGI. The CDR3 extends over 13 amino acids. The CDR3 spells CASARGANQPQHF. The CDR3 nucleotides are TGTGCCAGCGCCCGGGGGGCCAATCAGCCCCAGCATTTT.

The genes are TRBV7-2 and TRBJ1-2, with unresolved D. CDR1 SGHTA and CDR2 FQGNSA come from the germline V gene. The germline V and J ends were trimmed by 5 bases and 2 bases, with 9 bases remaining between them. The CDR3 has 13 residues. The CDR3 DNA sequence: TGTGCCAGCAGCACAACAGCGAACTATGGCTACACCTTC. Its translation: CASSTTANYGYTF.

The CDR3 protein is CASSRRTSRGEQYF. CDR3 in DNA: TGTGCCAGCAGCCGACGGACTAGTAGAGGCGAGCAGTACTTC. The chain employs TRBV7-9 and TRBJ2-7, with 7 bases lining up with TRBD2. Germline V gene data show CDR1 as SEHNR and CDR2 as FQNEAQ (reference sequence). The V gene end was trimmed by 5 bases and the J gene end by 6 bases; junction bases not matched to a gene: 10. The CDR3 covers 14 residues.

V usage is TRBV30 and J usage is TRBJ1-4; D ambiguous. Germline CDR1 and CDR2: GTSNPN and SVGIG (reference sequence). This CDR3 has 15 amino acids. V was shortened by 2 bases and J by 7 bases, with 17 bases between the two germline ends. The CDR3 loop reads CAWSPSTPGLEKLFF. CDR3 in DNA: TGTGCCTGGAGTCCTTCGACCCCTGGACTTGAAAAACTGTTTTTT. The full variable domain, in which reference TRBV30 and TRBJ1-4 provide the parts outside the CDR3, is SQTIHQWPATLVQPVGSPLSLECTVEGTSNPNLYWYRQAAGRGLQLLFYSVGIGQISSEVPQNLSASRPQDRQFILSSKKLLLSDSGFYLCAWSPSTPGLEKLFFGSGTQLSVL.

The chain joins TRBV11-3 to TRBJ2-7, with 13 bases that match TRBD2. With 5 bases clipped from V and 7 bases from J, the junction kept 5 bases outside the gene matches. CDR3 length equals 14 residues. Germline V gives CDR1 SGHNT, CDR2 YENEEA. The CDR3, as DNA: TGTGCCAGCAGCCCGACGGGACTAGCGGGAGAGCAGTACTTC. As protein: CASSPTGLAGEQYF.

The chain is built from TRBV6-5 and TRBJ2-5; no definite D call. CDR1 MNHEY and CDR2 SVGAGI come from the germline V gene. The CDR3 is made up of 15 amino acids. Trimming cost V 0 bases and J 4 bases, with 12 bases left between them. CDR3 residues: CASSYSWVRLETQYF. The CDR3 DNA follows: TGTGCCAGCAGTTACTCTTGGGTCAGACTAGAGACCCAGTACTTC.

In regard to this clone: Other nucleotide sequences from this sample produce the same CDR3. The V and J genes are TRBV10-3 and TRBJ2-3; the match to TRBD1 covers 8 bases. This CDR3 is built from 13 residues. The J segment lost 0 bases and the V segment lost 8 bases, leaving 1 base of the junction unmatched. Germline V gene sequence: CDR1 ENHRY, CDR2 SYGVKD. The CDR3 DNA reads as TGTGCCATCCGGACAGGGAGCACAGATACGCAGTATTTT. Protein: CAIRTGSTDTQYF.

In this sample, this clone turned up a few times. V and J are TRBV19 and TRBJ1-5; D is perhaps TRBD1 (6 bases). This CDR3 has 15 residues. Germline V CDR1 and CDR2: LNHDA, SQIVND (reference sequence). V shed 8 bases and J shed 3 bases, with 17 bases lying between them. This CDR3 reads CASDLGRTVNQPQHF. CDR3 in DNA: TGTGCCAGTGACCTTGGTCGGACAGTCAATCAGCCCCAGCATTTT.

On this clone itself: The same CDR3 can be traced to other DNA sequences in this sample. The chain links TRBV5-1 to TRBJ1-1; 9 nucleotides line up with TRBD1. The CDR3 extends over 14 amino acids. The trim removed 4 bases at V and 4 bases at J, leaving 5 bases unmatched. Looked up from germline, CDR1 is SGHRS and CDR2 is YFSETQ. The CDR3 here is CASSLGGQGTEAFF. CDR3 nucleotides: TGCGCCAGCAGCCTGGGGGGACAGGGCACTGAAGCTTTCTTT.

This chain uses TRBV5-6 with TRBJ1-2; TRBD1 aligns across 8 bases. CDR1 is SGHDT, CDR2 YYEEEE, per germline. The V and J ends lost 0 bases and 8 bases, in that order; junction bases with no gene match: 9. CDR3 length: 15 amino acids. The CDR3 loop reads CASSLGTGKSLGYTF. DNA of the CDR3: TGTGCCAGCAGCTTGGGGACAGGGAAATCCCTAGGCTACACCTTC.